These 29 T cell receptor beta chains share one sample of origin, sequenced in a study of blood T cell repertoires in COVID-19. The method was immunoSEQ multiplex PCR; TCRdb's version includes in-frame clones alone and lacks a portion of them. The sample shows about 240,000 clones, approximately 86% of them seen only once. The sample consisted of peripheral blood. The receptors were sampled from a human donor in a cohort sampled during active COVID-19.

This chain links TRBV27 with TRBJ2-7; TRBD1 agrees at 7 bases. J was trimmed by 3 bases and V by 8 bases; bases with no gene match: 10. This CDR3 has 14 residues. Germline V gene data show CDR1 as MNHEY and CDR2 as SMNVEV (reference sequence). The CDR3 sequence: CASQRATGDYEQYF. The CDR3 coding sequence is TGTGCCAGCCAACGGGCTACAGGGGACTACGAGCAGTACTTC.

The chain carries TRBV19 and TRBJ2-2; 9 bases line up with TRBD1. With 10 bases clipped from V and 2 bases from J, the junction kept 8 bases outside the gene matches. Germline V gene data show CDR1 as LNHDA and CDR2 as SQIVND (reference sequence). The CDR3 has 15 residues. CDR3 nucleotide sequence: TGTGCCACCCAAAAGGGACAGGGTAACACCGGGGAGCTGTTTTTT. Translation gives CATQKGQGNTGELFF. The whole variable domain, remainder taken from reference TRBV19 and TRBJ2-2, is DGGITQSPKYLFRKEGQNVTLSCEQNLNHDAMYWYRQDPGQGLRLIYYSQIVNDFQKGDIAEGYSVSREKKESFPLTVTSAQKNPTAFYLCATQKGQGNTGELFFGEGSRLTVL.

This chain links TRBV5-1 with TRBJ2-7; 7 bases map to TRBD2. Germline V gene data show CDR1 as SGHRS and CDR2 as YFSETQ. This CDR3 has 11 residues. V was pared by 4 bases and J by 7 bases, with 2 bases of the junction left unmatched. This CDR3 is CASSEGGEQYF. The CDR3 nucleotides are TGCGCCAGCAGCGAGGGAGGGGAGCAGTACTTC.

CDR3 nucleotides: TGCGCCAGCAGCCCGAGGGGCGGGGGGGGCCCCGGCACAGATACGCAGTATTTT. Protein product: CASSPRGGGGPGTDTQYF. The chain is built from TRBV5-1 and TRBJ2-3, with 9 bases that match TRBD2. V trimming: 4 bases; J trimming: 1 base; junction bases outside the gene matches: 13. Germline CDR1 and CDR2: SGHRS and YFSETQ. CDR3 length: 18 residues.

This clone is a singleton in its sample. V and J are TRBV9 and TRBJ1-6; the match to TRBD1 covers 7 bases. From germline, CDR1 is SGDLS and CDR2 YYNGEE. V was pared by 3 bases and J by 4 bases, with 1 base of the junction left unmatched. This CDR3 has 14 amino acids. CDR3 nucleotides: TGTGCCAGCAGCGAGGGACAGTATAATTCACCCCTCCACTTT. As protein: CASSEGQYNSPLHF.

The V and J genes are TRBV12-5 and TRBJ1-2; weak D call: TRBD1 (5 bases). Germline lookup yields CDR1 LGHNT and CDR2 FRNRAP. This CDR3 is 15 amino acids long. V lost 6 bases and J lost 7, with 21 bases in between. The CDR3 DNA reads TGTGCTAGTGGCAGCGGTGGAGGGGTTCTGAGTGGCTACACCTTC. Protein: CASGSGGGVLSGYTF.

The J gene is TRBJ2-1, the V gene TRBV12-5, with 11 bases lining up with TRBD2. Germline V gene lookup returns CDR1 LGHNT and CDR2 FRNRAP. This CDR3 spans 15 amino acids. The ends lost 6 bases at V and 5 bases at J; junction bases unmatched: 6. DNA for the CDR3: TGTGCTAGTGGCCCTAGCGGGAGGAGTCACAATGAGCAGTTCTTC. Translating it yields CASGPSGRSHNEQFF.

The J gene is TRBJ2-2, the V gene TRBV6-5; D ambiguous. There are 13 residues in the CDR3. V was pared by 2 bases and J by 4 bases, with 5 bases between. The V gene's germline CDR1 is MNHEY and CDR2 SVGAGI. The CDR3 sequence is CASSYPRTGELFF. The CDR3 DNA follows: TGTGCCAGCAGTTACCCCCGCACCGGGGAGCTGTTTTTT.

The chain uses TRBV18 and TRBJ1-5; 7 nucleotides line up with TRBD1. V trimming: 3 bases; J trimming: 7 bases; junction bases outside the gene matches: 6. Germline CDR1 and CDR2: KGHSH and LQKENI. CDR3 length: 14 residues. The CDR3 nucleotides read TGTGCCAGCTCACCGAACAGGGGTGAACAGCCCCAGCATTTT. It specifies CASSPNRGEQPQHF.

The chain links TRBV28 to TRBJ2-2; TRBD2 aligns across 8 bases. The CDR3 runs to 19 residues. V was clipped by 6 bases and J by 5 bases; unmatched bases: 20. The germline CDR1 and CDR2 sequences are MDHEN and SYDVKM. In DNA form, the CDR3 reads TGTGCCAGCAGCTATTACTATCCCCGGACTAGCAGTCCGACCGGGGAGCTGTTTTTT. Protein product: CASSYYYPRTSSPTGELFF. Combining the CDR3 with reference TRBV28 and TRBJ2-2 gives the whole variable domain DVKVTQSSRYLVKRTGEKVFLECVQDMDHENMFWYRQDPGLGLRLIYFSYDVKMKEKGDIPEGYSVSREKKERFSLILESASTNQTSMYLCASSYYYPRTSSPTGELFFGEGSRLTVL.

The chain carries TRBV6-1 and TRBJ2-7; TRBD1 might be the D (5 bases). With 2 bases removed from V and 6 bases from J, the gap between germline ends came to 14 bases. The germline V gene encodes CDR1 MNHNS and CDR2 SASEGT. CDR3 length: 14 residues. Written as DNA, the CDR3 is TGTGCCAGCAGTGAAAACGGAAAAGGGGCCGAGCAGTACTTC. Protein sequence: CASSENGKGAEQYF.

This clone turned up a few times. The J gene is TRBJ2-2, the V gene TRBV27, with 8 positions matching TRBD2. V gave up 4 bases and J gave up 7 bases; unmatched junction bases: 11. The germline V gene encodes CDR1 MNHEY and CDR2 SMNVEV (reference sequence). The CDR3 is made up of 16 amino acids. Here the CDR3 DNA reads TGTGCCAGCAGTTCCCCCGAAGCGGGAGCGAGCGGGGAGCTGTTTTTT. Translation gives CASSSPEAGASGELFF.

This chain connects TRBV4-2 to TRBJ2-5; tentative D call: TRBD1 (6 bases). V was trimmed by 0 bases and J by 3 bases, leaving 14 bases between them. The V gene's germline CDR1 is LGHNA and CDR2 YNFKEQ. The CDR3 runs 16 residues. The CDR3 nucleotides are TGTGCCAGCAGCCAAGATCTTACAGGGAGTGAAGAGACCCAGTACTTC. It yields the protein CASSQDLTGSEETQYF.

The chain recombines TRBV7-2 with TRBJ2-7, with no clear D. CDR1 is SGHTA, CDR2 FQGNSA, per germline. V lost 5 bases, J lost 0 bases, and 11 bases lay in between. CDR3 length: 14 amino acids. The CDR3 loop reads CASSESYSSYEQYF. The CDR3 DNA sequence: TGTGCCAGCAGCGAAAGCTATAGCTCCTACGAGCAGTACTTC.

The chain carries TRBV4-2 and TRBJ1-4; no definite D call. Deletions cut 5 bases from V and 8 bases from J, with 27 bases between. This CDR3 is 18 amino acids long. Germline V gene data show CDR1 as LGHNA and CDR2 as YNFKEQ. The CDR3 DNA sequence: TGTGCCAGCAGCATCAGAGAGGGTGCCATCCGGCTTGGGGAAAAACTGTTTTTT. Protein: CASSIREGAIRLGEKLFF.

In this sample, this clone turned up once. The rearrangement joins TRBV5-4 to TRBJ1-2; D gene ambiguous. V shed 3 bases and J shed 4 bases, with 7 bases lying between them. Germline CDR1 and CDR2: SGHNT and YYREEE (reference sequence). CDR3 size: 12 residues. CDR3 residues: CASSSGSYGYTF. DNA for the CDR3: TGTGCCAGCAGCTCCGGGAGCTATGGCTACACCTTC.

V gene TRBV6-6 combines with J gene TRBJ1-6; 8 bases agree with TRBD1. The length of the CDR3 is 13 residues. V lost 8 bases and J lost 8; bases outside the gene matches: 5. Germline V lookup: CDR1 MNHNY, CDR2 SVGAGI (reference sequence). The CDR3 spells CASYLQGDSPLHF. The CDR3 DNA sequence: TGTGCCAGCTACCTACAGGGGGATTCACCCCTCCACTTT.

This clone is a singleton in its sample. The chain links TRBV29-1 to TRBJ2-3, with 13 bases identical to TRBD2. Trimming at V came to 5 bases and at J to 5 bases, leaving 7 bases not matched to a gene. The CDR3 has 15 amino acids. In germline, CDR1 is SQVTM, CDR2 ANQGSEA. CDR3 nucleotide sequence: TGCAGCGTTTCTAAACTAGCGGGAGGGGTAGATACGCAGTATTTT. It codes for CSVSKLAGGVDTQYF.

The chain has TRBV6-5 and TRBJ2-7; no clear D. Per germline, CDR1 MNHEY and CDR2 SVGAGI. This CDR3 is built from 16 residues. Trimming pared 0 bases from V and 3 bases from J, leaving 15 bases between. The CDR3 DNA sequence: TGTGCCAGCAGTTACTCATCACCCCAGTTTCTCTACGAGCAGTACTTC. Protein: CASSYSSPQFLYEQYF.

This chain uses TRBV7-3 with TRBJ2-2; 10 bases fit TRBD1. The CDR3 contains 15 residues. After removal of 8 bases from V and 5 bases from J, the junction contained 8 bases not matched to a gene. Per the germline V gene, CDR1 is SGHTA and CDR2 is FQGTGA. CDR3 region: CASRRRDRGTGELFF. The CDR3 DNA reads as TGTGCCAGCCGCCGGAGGGACAGGGGAACCGGGGAGCTGTTTTTT.

V gene TRBV9 combines with J gene TRBJ2-3; D perhaps matches TRBD2 (6 bases). The CDR3 consists of 16 residues. Germline V lookup: CDR1 SGDLS, CDR2 YYNGEE. Trimming removed 0 bases at V and 1 base at J, with 12 bases between. Written as DNA, the CDR3 is TGTGCCAGCAGCGTAGCTTATACGGGGGGCACAGATACGCAGTATTTT. Its protein product is CASSVAYTGGTDTQYF.

This clone has just one count. The rearrangement uses TRBV5-1 and TRBJ1-1; D gene uncertain. Germline V gene sequence: CDR1 SGHRS, CDR2 YFSETQ. The CDR3 contains 14 residues. Trimming pared 4 bases from V and 4 bases from J, leaving 14 bases between. The CDR3 is CASSPGGILTEAFF. The CDR3 DNA reads as TGCGCCAGCAGCCCCGGCGGGATTCTCACTGAAGCTTTCTTT.

V gene TRBV5-4 combines with J gene TRBJ2-7; TRBD1 matches at 10 bases. Trimming removed 0 bases from V and 0 bases from J; junction bases left unmatched: 6. The length of the CDR3 is 17 residues. The V gene's germline CDR1 is SGHNT and CDR2 YYREEE (reference sequence). CDR3 bases: TGTGCCAGCAGCTTGGAGGACAGGGGGTGGACCTCCTACGAGCAGTACTTC. This translates into CASSLEDRGWTSYEQYF.

The chain combines TRBV2 with TRBJ2-1; D is unclear. Germline V gives CDR1 SNHLY, CDR2 FYNNEI. This CDR3 region has 15 residues. V was clipped by 3 bases and J by 7 bases, with 16 bases between them. The CDR3 region has the DNA TGTGCCAGCAGTGAGAATCACGTTTTGGAGAATGAGCAGTTCTTC. Residues: CASSENHVLENEQFF.

V is TRBV5-4 and J is TRBJ2-3; 9 positions agree with TRBD1. CDR3 size: 15 residues. Germline V gives CDR1 SGHNT, CDR2 YYREEE (reference sequence). Trimming removed 4 bases from V and 5 bases from J; junction bases left unmatched: 8. The CDR3 reads CASSKRTGVGDTQYF. The DNA for the CDR3 is TGTGCCAGCAGCAAAAGGACAGGGGTGGGAGATACGCAGTATTTT.

The count of this clone is one. This sequence joins TRBV4-1 and TRBJ1-2; 11 bases match TRBD1. The CDR3 totals 15 residues. The V segment lost 1 base and the J segment 8 bases; nucleotides outside the gene matches: 6. CDR1 is MGHRA, CDR2 YSYEKL, per germline. CDR3 bases: TGCGCCAGCAGCCAAGTCGGGACAGGGGGAAACGGCTACACCTTC. It encodes CASSQVGTGGNGYTF.

V usage is TRBV5-4 and J usage is TRBJ2-7, with a weak D call TRBD2 (6 bases). The V and J ends lost 3 bases and 2 bases respectively, with 15 bases between them. This CDR3 contains 15 residues. Germline V lookup: CDR1 SGHNT, CDR2 YYREEE (reference sequence). DNA of the CDR3: TGTGCCAGCAGCTACGACTCGGGCGGGGCCTACGAGCAGTACTTC. This gives the protein CASSYDSGGAYEQYF.

This clone was observed a few times. V usage is TRBV5-4 and J usage is TRBJ2-4, with D perhaps matching TRBD2 (6 bases). Germline CDR1 reads SGHNT; CDR2 reads YYREEE (reference sequence). The CDR3 has 15 amino acids. V was clipped by 3 bases and J by 6 bases, with 16 bases between them. CDR3 residues: CASSSRGRSGNIQYF. CDR3 DNA sequence: TGTGCCAGCAGCTCCCGGGGACGTAGCGGAAACATTCAGTACTTC.

The V and J genes are TRBV27 and TRBJ2-7; TRBD1 aligns across 7 bases. Looked up from germline, CDR1 is MNHEY and CDR2 is SMNVEV (reference sequence). The J segment lost 6 bases and the V segment lost 9 bases, leaving 14 bases of the junction unmatched. This CDR3 is built from 14 residues. In DNA, the CDR3 is TGTGCCAGTAAACCGGGACAGAGTCATAGCGAGCAGTACTTC. Translated: CASKPGQSHSEQYF.